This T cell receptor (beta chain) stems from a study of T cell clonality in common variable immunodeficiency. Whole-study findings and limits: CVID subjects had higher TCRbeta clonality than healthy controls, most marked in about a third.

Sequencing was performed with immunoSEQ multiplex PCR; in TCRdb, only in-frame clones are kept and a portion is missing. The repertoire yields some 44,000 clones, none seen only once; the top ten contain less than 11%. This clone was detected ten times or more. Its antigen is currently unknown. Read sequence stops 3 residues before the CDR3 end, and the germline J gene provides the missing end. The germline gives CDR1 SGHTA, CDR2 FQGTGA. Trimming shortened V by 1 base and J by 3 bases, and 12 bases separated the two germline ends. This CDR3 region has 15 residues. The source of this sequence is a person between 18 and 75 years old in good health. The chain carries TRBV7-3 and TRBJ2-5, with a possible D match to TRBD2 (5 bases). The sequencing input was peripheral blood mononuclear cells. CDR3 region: CASSLRGSEEETQYF. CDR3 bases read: TGTGCCAGCAGCTTAAGAGGTAGCGAGGAAGAGACC.